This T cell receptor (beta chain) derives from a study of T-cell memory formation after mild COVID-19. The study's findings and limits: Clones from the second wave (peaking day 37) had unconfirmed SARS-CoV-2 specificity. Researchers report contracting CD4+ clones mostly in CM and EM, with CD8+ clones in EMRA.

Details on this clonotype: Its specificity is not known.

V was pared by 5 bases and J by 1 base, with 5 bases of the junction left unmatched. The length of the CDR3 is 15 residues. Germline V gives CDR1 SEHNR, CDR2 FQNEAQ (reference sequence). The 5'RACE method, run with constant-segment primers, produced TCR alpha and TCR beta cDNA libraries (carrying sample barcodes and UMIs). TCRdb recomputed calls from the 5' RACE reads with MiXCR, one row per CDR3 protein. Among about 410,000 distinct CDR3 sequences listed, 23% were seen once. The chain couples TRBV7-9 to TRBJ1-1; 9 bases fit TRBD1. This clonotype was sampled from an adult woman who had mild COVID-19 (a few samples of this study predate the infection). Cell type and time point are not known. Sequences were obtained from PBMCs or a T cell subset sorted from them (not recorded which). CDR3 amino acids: CASSPQDRGNTEAFF. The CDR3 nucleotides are TGTGCCAGCAGCCCTCAGGACAGGGGGAACACTGAAGCTTTCTTT.